The next 22 T cell receptor beta chains were all read from a single sample in a study of shared clonotypes between healthy human individuals. Assay used: immunoSEQ multiplex PCR; TCRdb lists only in-frame clones, some missing. Among about 510,000 clones listed, 95% to 97% were seen once. Sequenced: naive CD4+ T cells sorted from blood. Subset meaning: CD45RA+ positively selected. These receptors were obtained from a woman aged 30 to 39 in good health.

This chain joins TRBV28 and TRBJ2-7, with D uncertain. From germline, CDR1 is MDHEN and CDR2 SYDVKM. The CDR3 contains 14 residues. Trimming stripped 7 bases from V and 2 bases from J, with 15 bases between. The CDR3 is CASTLPGSTYEQYF. In DNA, the CDR3 is TGTGCCAGCACCCTACCCGGATCAACCTACGAGCAGTACTTC.

The chain is built from TRBV28 and TRBJ2-7; D is uncertain. The CDR3 loop spans 11 amino acids. Deletions cut 6 bases from V and 6 bases from J, with 9 bases between. CDR1 and CDR2 (germline): MDHEN, SYDVKM. For the CDR3, the DNA is TGTGCCAGCAGATTTTACGGCGAGCAGTACTTC. Protein sequence: CASRFYGEQYF.

This CDR3 is CASSLVSFQETQYF. The CDR3 DNA is TGCGCCAGCAGCTTGGTGTCATTCCAAGAGACCCAGTACTTC. The rearrangement joins TRBV5-1 to TRBJ2-5; D unresolved. The V and J ends lost 0 bases and 1 base respectively, with 7 bases between them. This CDR3 has 14 residues. Germline CDR1 and CDR2: SGHRS and YFSETQ. Filled out from reference TRBV5-1 and TRBJ2-5, the complete variable domain reads KAGVTQTPRYLIKTRGQQVTLSCSPISGHRSVSWYQQTPGQGLQFLFEYFSETQRNKGNFPGRFSGRQFSNSRSEMNVSTLELGDSALYLCASSLVSFQETQYFGPGTRLLVL.

The V gene is TRBV6-1, the J gene TRBJ2-3; 9 positions match TRBD2. CDR3 length equals 16 residues. Trimming at V came to 4 bases and at J to 1 base, leaving 6 bases not matched to a gene. Germline CDR1 reads MNHNS; CDR2 reads SASEGT. The CDR3 DNA is TGTGCCAGCAGTGGGCGGGCTAGCGGGGGCACAGATACGCAGTATTTT. It codes for CASSGRASGGTDTQYF.

CDR3 sequence: CASSLYGTGNNEQFF. CDR3 coding DNA: TGTGCCAGCAGTTTATACGGGACAGGTAACAATGAGCAGTTCTTC. The chain uses TRBV28 and TRBJ2-1; 8 nucleotides line up with TRBD1. Germline V gene data show CDR1 as MDHEN and CDR2 as SYDVKM. The CDR3 is 15 amino acids. Losses at the gene ends were 1 base for V and 5 bases for J; bases not matched to a gene: 4.

The chain couples TRBV6-6 to TRBJ2-3, with unresolved D. The CDR3 covers 14 residues. Germline V gene data show CDR1 as MNHNY and CDR2 as SVGAGI (reference sequence). V lost 2 bases to trimming and J lost 0 bases, with 6 bases between them. In DNA, the CDR3 is TGTGCCAGCAGTTACCACAGAAGCACAGATACGCAGTATTTT. Protein sequence: CASSYHRSTDTQYF.

J is TRBJ2-6 and V is TRBV10-3; 9 bases agree with TRBD1. The CDR3 is 17 residues long. CDR1 and CDR2 (germline): ENHRY, SYGVKD. Germline trimming cut 6 bases from V and 1 base from J; bases unmatched to any gene: 7. Written as DNA, the CDR3 is TGTGCCATCAGACCGGGACAGGGTTTATCTGGGGCCAACGTCCTGACTTTC. Amino acid sequence: CAIRPGQGLSGANVLTF.

The chain uses TRBV7-9 and TRBJ1-2; a weak D match, TRBD1 (5 bases). The CDR3 contains 12 residues. V was shortened by 2 bases and J by 8 bases, with 9 bases between the two germline ends. Germline loops: CDR1 SEHNR, CDR2 FQNEAQ (reference sequence). CDR3 in amino acids: CASSLSDIGYTF. The CDR3 bases are TGTGCCAGCAGCTTATCGGACATCGGCTACACCTTC.

The gene calls are TRBV7-6 and TRBJ2-3, with unresolved D. The CDR3 consists of 15 residues. V dropped 0 bases and J dropped 8 bases, with 15 bases sitting between them. Germline V gene lookup returns CDR1 SGHVS and CDR2 FNYEAQ. CDR3 sequence reads: CASSLAPRAWGTQYF. The CDR3 nucleotides read TGTGCCAGCAGCTTAGCGCCTAGGGCATGGGGTACGCAGTATTTT.

This sequence joins TRBV4-3 and TRBJ2-7; TRBD2 agrees at 15 bases. V shed 4 bases, J shed 4 bases, and the junction held 5 bases outside the gene matches. The CDR3 runs 16 residues. The germline V gene has CDR1 LGHNA and CDR2 YSLEER. The CDR3, as DNA: TGCGCCAGCAGCCGGACTAGCGGGAGGGCCGCGTACGAGCAGTACTTC. Translated: CASSRTSGRAAYEQYF.

The gene calls are TRBV27 and TRBJ2-2; 11 bases map to TRBD2. CDR1 MNHEY and CDR2 SMNVEV come from the germline V gene (reference sequence). The CDR3 length is 17 residues. The V segment lost 0 bases and the J segment 4 bases; nucleotides outside the gene matches: 4. CDR3 coding DNA: TGTGCCAGCAGTTTATCGGCGACTAGCGGGGCCACCGGGGAGCTGTTTTTT. This translates into CASSLSATSGATGELFF.

The rearrangement uses TRBV29-1 and TRBJ1-1; D gene ambiguous. The CDR3 length is 11 residues. Germline V gene sequence: CDR1 SQVTM, CDR2 ANQGSEA. The ends were cut back, 4 bases at V and 6 bases at J, with 9 bases in the middle. The DNA of the CDR3 is TGCAGCGTTGTCCGGACGGCTGAAGCTTTCTTT. It encodes CSVVRTAEAFF.

The chain carries TRBV5-1 and TRBJ2-1; perhaps TRBD2 as D (6 bases). The CDR3 consists of 15 residues. The V end was cut by 1 base, the J end by 1 base, with 9 bases between. Germline assignment: CDR1 SGHRS and CDR2 YFSETQ. The CDR3: CASSLPGLSYNEQFF. DNA for the CDR3: TGCGCCAGCAGCTTGCCGGGACTTTCCTACAATGAGCAGTTCTTC.

V and J are TRBV5-1 and TRBJ1-2; D not certain. V dropped 4 bases and J dropped 0 bases, with 16 bases sitting between them. The CDR3 length is 16 residues. Germline assignment: CDR1 SGHRS and CDR2 YFSETQ. CDR3 region: CASSREPVTANYGYTF. The CDR3 DNA is TGCGCCAGCAGCCGGGAGCCAGTTACAGCTAACTATGGCTACACCTTC.

V is TRBV5-1 and J is TRBJ2-3, with 14 nucleotides matching TRBD2. The CDR3 is made up of 15 amino acids. Germline V gives CDR1 SGHRS, CDR2 YFSETQ. Trimming removed 3 bases from V and 6 bases from J; junction bases left unmatched: 3. The CDR3 DNA sequence: TGCGCCAGCAGCTCGGGACTAGCGGGAGCCGATACGCAGTATTTT. Translation gives CASSSGLAGADTQYF. The entire variable domain, with the rest obtained from reference TRBV5-1 and TRBJ2-3, is as follows: KAGVTQTPRYLIKTRGQQVTLSCSPISGHRSVSWYQQTPGQGLQFLFEYFSETQRNKGNFPGRFSGRQFSNSRSEMNVSTLELGDSALYLCASSSGLAGADTQYFGPGTRLTVL.

The rearrangement uses TRBV6-6 and TRBJ2-7, with TRBD1 matching over 7 bases. J gave up 2 bases and V 10 bases, and 11 bases lay outside the gene matches. CDR1 is MNHNY, CDR2 SVGAGI, per germline (reference sequence). The CDR3 consists of 14 residues. CDR3 region: CAIRRGQNTYEQYF. In DNA, the CDR3 is TGTGCCATACGTAGGGGACAGAATACCTACGAGCAGTACTTC.

This chain links TRBV7-9 with TRBJ1-1; D gene unclear. Germline lookup yields CDR1 SEHNR and CDR2 FQNEAQ (reference sequence). This CDR3 has 13 amino acids. Deletions cut 2 bases from V and 11 bases from J, with 15 bases between. Here the CDR3 reads CASSLWEPRHAFF. The CDR3 DNA follows: TGTGCCAGCAGCTTATGGGAACCGAGACACGCTTTCTTT.

This chain links TRBV18 with TRBJ2-1; D is unresolved. This CDR3 comprises 15 residues. CDR1 is KGHSH, CDR2 LQKENI, per germline. Trimming stripped 2 bases from V and 3 bases from J, with 11 bases between. This CDR3 reads CASSPDGTFYNEQFF. The CDR3 nucleotides read TGTGCCAGCTCACCAGACGGAACCTTCTACAATGAGCAGTTCTTC.

The CDR3 nucleotides read TGTGCCAGCAGTTCTTCATGGGTCGGGCCAGATACGCAGTATTTT. It specifies CASSSSWVGPDTQYF. This sequence joins TRBV28 and TRBJ2-3, with D uncertain. The V end lost 4 bases, the J end lost 4 bases, and 15 bases lay between the germline ends. This CDR3 has 15 residues. Germline CDR1 reads MDHEN; CDR2 reads SYDVKM.

V gene TRBV9 combines with J gene TRBJ1-2, with D unclear. V was cut by 7 bases and J by 4 bases, with 8 bases left in between. Germline CDR1 and CDR2: SGDLS and YYNGEE. CDR3 size: 11 residues. This CDR3 is CASASRYGYTF. Here the CDR3 DNA reads TGTGCCAGCGCCAGCCGCTATGGCTACACCTTC.

V and J are TRBV7-3 and TRBJ2-2; 7 bases agree with TRBD1. Germline trimming cut 8 bases from V and 1 base from J; bases unmatched to any gene: 4. This CDR3 region has 14 residues. Germline CDR1 and CDR2: SGHTA and FQGTGA. CDR3: CASGQGVNTGELFF. In nucleotides, the CDR3 is TGTGCCAGCGGGCAGGGGGTGAACACCGGGGAGCTGTTTTTT.

The CDR3 here is CASSLKGRQGDYEQYF. As DNA, the CDR3 is TGTGCCAGCAGCTTAAAAGGGCGTCAGGGTGACTACGAGCAGTACTTC. The rearrangement links TRBV7-9 to TRBJ2-7, with D maybe TRBD1 (5 bases). CDR1 and CDR2 from the germline V gene are SEHNR and FQNEAQ (reference sequence). This CDR3 contains 16 residues. The V gene lost 2 bases and the J gene lost 3 bases, with 17 bases spanning the gap.